This T cell receptor beta chain was captured by sequencing in a study of T cells in Graves' hyperthyroidism and ophthalmopathy. Findings and limits, study-wide: Among clonotypes expanded in thyroid above 0.001, most were also found in blood. Ophthalmopathy was identified by the model a median around 6.9 months ahead of onset.

If no ophthalmopathy progression occurred within 18 months, Graves' hyperthyroidism was stable. Clinicians diagnosed patients from clinical symptoms, serum thyroxine and TRAb, thyroid ultrasound and orbital computed tomography. The germline V and J ends were trimmed by 4 bases and 1 base, with 8 bases remaining between them. Germline loops: CDR1 MNHEY, CDR2 SMNVEV (reference sequence). The CDR3 totals 14 residues. There are many counts of this clonotype. What it binds is not known. Regions amplified from RNA transcripts were the TCR beta CDR3 regions. During a first-round RT-PCR of the TCR CDR3, the HTBI primer set was used. MiXCR was run by TCRdb on the multiplex PCR reads, yielding one entry per CDR3 protein. This table has hundreds of thousands of distinct CDR3 sequences, under 15% appearing once.

The TCR originated in a woman younger than 35 with Graves' hyperthyroidism. The chain combines TRBV27 with TRBJ2-1; D tentatively reads TRBD1 or TRBD2 (5 bases each). The sample was blood. CDR3 amino acids: CASSWGPSYNEQFF. CDR3 DNA sequence: TGTGCCAGCAGTTGGGGACCTTCCTACAATGAGCAGTTCTTC.